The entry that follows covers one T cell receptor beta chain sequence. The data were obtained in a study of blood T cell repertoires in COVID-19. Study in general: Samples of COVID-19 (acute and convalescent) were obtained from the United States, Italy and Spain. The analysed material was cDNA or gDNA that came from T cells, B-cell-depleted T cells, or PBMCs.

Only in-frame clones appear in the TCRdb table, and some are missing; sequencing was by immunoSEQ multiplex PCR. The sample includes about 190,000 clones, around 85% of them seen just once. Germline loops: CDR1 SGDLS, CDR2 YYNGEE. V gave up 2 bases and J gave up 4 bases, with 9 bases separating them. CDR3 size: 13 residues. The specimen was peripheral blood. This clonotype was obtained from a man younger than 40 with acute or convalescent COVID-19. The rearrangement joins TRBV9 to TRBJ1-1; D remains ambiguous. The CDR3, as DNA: TGTGCCAGCAGCGTCGGGGATCGCACTGAAGCTTTCTTT. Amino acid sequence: CASSVGDRTEAFF.